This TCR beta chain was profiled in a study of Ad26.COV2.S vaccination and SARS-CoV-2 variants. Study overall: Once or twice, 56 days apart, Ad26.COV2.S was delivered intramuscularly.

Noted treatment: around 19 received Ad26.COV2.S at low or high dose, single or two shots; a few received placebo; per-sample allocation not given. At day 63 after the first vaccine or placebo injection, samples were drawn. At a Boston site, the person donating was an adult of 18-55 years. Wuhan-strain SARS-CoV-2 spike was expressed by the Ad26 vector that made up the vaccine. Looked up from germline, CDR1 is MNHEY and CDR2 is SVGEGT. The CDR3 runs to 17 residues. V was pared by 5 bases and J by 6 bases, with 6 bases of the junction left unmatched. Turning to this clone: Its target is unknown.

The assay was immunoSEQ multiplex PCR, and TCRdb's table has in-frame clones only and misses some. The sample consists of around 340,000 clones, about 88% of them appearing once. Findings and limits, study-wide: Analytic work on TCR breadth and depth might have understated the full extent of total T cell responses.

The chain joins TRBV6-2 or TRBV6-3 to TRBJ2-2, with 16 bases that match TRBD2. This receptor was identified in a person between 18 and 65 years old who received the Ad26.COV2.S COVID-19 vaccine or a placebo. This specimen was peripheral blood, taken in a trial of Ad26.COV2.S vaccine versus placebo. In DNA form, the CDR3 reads TGTGCCAGCAGTCTGGGACTAGCGGGAGGGCGTCCCGGGGAGCTGTTTTTT. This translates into CASSLGLAGGRPGELFF.